The T cell receptor beta chain described here comes from a study of T cells in Graves' hyperthyroidism and ophthalmopathy. About the research overall: Sampling of peripheral blood happened at initial diagnosis, prior to any treatment. General study results and limits: Blood shared most expanded thyroid clonotypes above 0.001. Ophthalmopathy, as predicted by the model, came a median roughly 6.5 months after the prediction.

It was uncontrolled infection, other autoimmune disease, pregnancy or lactation that excluded patients. This clonotype was seen more than once but under ten times. The target antigen is unknown. Germline V lookup: CDR1 SEHNR, CDR2 FQNEAQ (reference sequence). CDR3 length equals 17 residues. The V end lost 1 base, the J end lost 7 bases, and 17 bases lay between the germline ends. Amplified TCR beta CDR3 regions came from RNA transcripts. Carried out on the TCR CDR3, a first-round RT-PCR used the HTBI primer set. TCRdb itself ran the multiplex PCR reads through MiXCR, one entry per CDR3 protein. The sample records about 380,000 distinct CDR3 sequences, approximately 18% being singletons.

Material for sequencing was blood. The chain joins TRBV7-9 to TRBJ1-6, with D maybe TRBD1 (5 bases). This TCR derives from a man between 18 and 35 years old with Graves' ophthalmopathy. The CDR3 loop reads CASSLDWGGGNNSPLHF. The DNA for the CDR3 is TGTGCCAGCAGCTTAGACTGGGGGGGAGGGAACAATTCACCCCTCCACTTT. The entire variable domain, with the rest obtained from reference TRBV7-9 and TRBJ1-6, is as follows: DTGVSQNPRHKITKRGQNVTFRCDPISEHNRLYWYRQTLGQGPEFLTYFQNEAQLEKSRLLSDRFSAERPKGSFSTLEIQRTEQGDSAMYLCASSLDWGGGNNSPLHFGNGTRLTVT.